Sequencing of this T cell receptor (beta chain) was carried out in a study of shared clonotypes between healthy human individuals (dated by TCRdb to 2020 to 2021). General notes on the study: Three men and two women, aged 18 to 49 years, made up the cohort. To increase sequencing depth and limit assay-specific biases, different laboratories used diverse techniques to prepare libraries and sequence TCR repertoires. For each donor, CD4 naive and CD4 memory were each given three plates, CD8 naive was given two plates, and CD8 memory was given one plate. To estimate repertoire size and how much clonotypes are shared between individuals, the study performed deep sequencing of blood TCR repertoires from 4 to 6 healthy adults. Each donor's leukapheresis produced roughly between roughly 0.85 and 9.5 billion PBMCs. General study outcomes and caveats: Compared with non-shared clonotypes, the clonotypes found in all four sorted-subset donors had higher generation probabilities. About 5% of naive CD4, 3.5% of naive CD8, about 2.1% of memory CD4, and 0.4% of memory CD8 clonotypes were shared across four donors. Sampling was restricted to blood, and TCR repertoires in tissue are likely to differ from TCR repertoires in blood. Pairwise subsampling led to the expectation that sequencing depth would affect the degree of clonotype sharing among donors. The genetic and exposure-history diversity represented was limited by the small number of donors. Rarefaction of sorted-subset datasets indicated incomplete sequencing despite the large sequencing depth. Larger estimated clonotype richness was generally found for naive subsets than for memory subsets.

Worth noting for this clone: What this receptor recognizes is not known. Base quality data are lacking; no much larger clone is found one base away.

At the junction V is shortened by 7 bases and J by 0 bases, with 10 bases in between. The CDR3 sequence holds 13 residues, the cysteine and phenylalanine included. The entry retains the CDR3 DNA only, 39 bases that are in frame from base 1. CDR1 and CDR2 are drawn from the germline V gene (reference sequence): LNHDA, SQIVND. Healthy HIV-negative adults with no recently reported acute infections or vaccinations were included as donors. Only Caucasian adults living in Nashville, Tennessee, USA were represented among the donors. CD4+ T cells were enriched by magnetic negative selection; naive cells were then positively selected on CD45RA, and the negative fraction formed the memory subset. Blood was obtained by leukapheresis, after which PBMCs were separated by Ficoll-Histopaque density gradient centrifugation and cryopreserved in liquid nitrogen vapor phase. Analytical flow cytometry was used to check the purity and quantity of each magnetically sorted T cell population. Genomic DNA was isolated from every sorted fraction and measured by UV absorbance on a Nanodrop 2000c.

Using the deep immunoSEQ assay, TCR CDR3 regions were amplified from genomic DNA by multiplex PCR. Extracted genomic DNA from each cell subset was spread evenly across all wells of several immunoSEQ 96-well plates, with each plate serving as a replicate. For sorted subsets, 150 to 200 ng genomic DNA, equal to about 30,000 T cell genomes, was loaded into each replicate PCR. Purified libraries were quantified with a Qubit 3.0 fluorometer, sized on a Bioanalyzer 2100, and re-quantified with the KAPA Library Quantification kit. Each immunoSEQ 96-well plate was sequenced on its own single-read 150-cycle Illumina NextSeq 550 flow cell. The study's processing was this. Because only junctional sequences without quality scores were contained in the immunoSEQ output, filtering matching that applied to full-length reads could not be performed. Sequences were annotated with PyIR, a Python wrapper for IgBLAST v1.9, and V/J genes and CDR3 were assigned using IMGT germline references. Reads were filtered out if the reads had weak V/J assignments (E-value above 1e-6), no CDR3, stop codons, out-of-frame junctions, or ambiguous translated residues. V3J clonotypes were defined as sequences sharing the same inferred V gene, J gene, and CDR3 amino acid sequence. Percentage overlap between repertoires was computed as shared unique clonotypes divided by the size of the smaller repertoire. RTK rarefaction, the Chao1 estimator, and Recon v2.1 estimates of unobserved clonotypes were used to assess repertoire richness. Generation probabilities for all TCRbeta clonotypes obtained by the gDNA method from a handful of donors were computed using OLGA. TCRdb's version of the immuneACCESS table is confined to in-frame rearrangements and falls short of the full clone set. An unresolved V gene accounts for under half of the shortfall where checked; the remainder is of unknown origin. V, J and clone size were drawn from that table, and D and trimming were deduced from the DNA. The sample has around 700,000 clones on record, 73% of them singletons. The ten biggest clones cover 1.5% to 2% of the sample.

The rearrangement joined TRBV19 to TRBJ2-7; a tentative D match to TRBD2 spans 5 bases. This sequence originates from a woman aged 30 to 39 in good health. Material for sequencing was memory CD4+ T cells sorted from blood. The sample's cell subset or site, from its label and the paper: CD45RA-negative fraction. CDR3 region: CASKEDASYEQYF. The nucleotide sequence is given as TGTGCCAGTAAGGAGGACGCCTCCTACGAGCAGTACTTC.